This T cell receptor (beta chain) came from a study of graft-versus-host responses after intestinal transplantation (dated by TCRdb to about 2021). At the level of the whole study: Recipients received multivisceral, liver-intestinal, or isolated intestinal transplants. Every recipient was given anti-thymocyte globulin induction, then maintenance tacrolimus and steroids for approximately 3 years. After intestinal transplantation, graft-versus-host and host-versus-graft alloreactive T cell clones were followed in the graft, circulation and bone marrow using bulk TCR-beta CDR3 sequencing. Alloreactive clones were identified by sequencing pre-transplant mixed lymphocyte reaction products and comparing these products with unstimulated pre-transplant donor and recipient T cells. Of the 20 to 25 intestinal transplant recipients enrolled in the cohort, one of whom was a retransplant, a few patients without pretransplant specimens were excluded. A peak of at least 4% donor T cells among recipient peripheral blood mononuclear cells was the definition used for donor T cell macrochimerism. Rather than being sequenced by the commercial service, samples from a few later patients were sequenced in-house on an Illumina MiSeq and processed with MiXCR. Results the study describes overall, beyond this receptor: Early after transplant, declines in HvG clones were associated with peak levels of circulating GvH clones. The conclusions were limited by the relatively low number and heterogeneity of the intestinal transplant patients. High GvH to HvG T cell clonal ratios were observed in the allografts of patients with donor T cell macrochimerism. GvH clones were detected in recipient bone marrow, and some of these GvH clones were observed earlier in ileal mucosa or blood, consistent with an intestinal mucosal origin.

Library prep was done by the immunoSEQ multiplex PCR assay. Adaptive Biotechnologies carried out high-throughput TCR-beta CDR3 sequencing of genomic DNA for most patients. In the original analysis: TCR sequencing data were retrieved from Adaptive's ImmunoSEQ software for more than 15 patients, whereas a few other patients were processed with MiXCR and VDJtools. CDR3 nucleotide sequences shared by donor and recipient were removed because the origin of these sequences could not be assigned. To count as alloreactive, a clone needed at least 2-fold expansion over unstimulated cells and a minimum CFSE-low frequency of 0.002% (template counts) or 0.001% (read counts). A clone was considered mappable if detected in the sequenced pre-transplant spleen, lymph node, or MLR CFSE-low populations of the donor or recipient. Cumulative frequency of alloreactive clones was calculated as a percentage of all sequences weighted by copy number. Imported from immuneACCESS, the table was reduced by TCRdb to in-frame sequences with V and J called. These copies leave out some clones; in studies compared against another copy, an unresolved V gene accounts for under half, and the cause of the remainder is not known. V and J calls and clone size are as listed in that table; D and trimming were resolved from the DNA. Within this sample are 40,000 or so clones, with over 85% of them counted one time only. The biggest ten clones account for roughly 4% of the sample.

In the first month after transplant, blood samples were collected up to 4 times, and after that at least monthly when available. About this clone itself: Its antigen remains unidentified. Per-base qualities were not stored, and no clone one base away is much larger.

The CDR3 covers 15 residues, taking in both the cysteine and the phenylalanine. Of all the DNA, just the CDR3 is kept, 45 bases in frame from base 1. Clipping removes 5 bases from V and 2 bases from J, with 5 as the unmatched junction base count. CDR1 SGHAT and CDR2 FQNNGV were looked up in the germline V gene. The sequence was obtained from a human patient who received an intestinal transplant, so some T cells may come from the graft donor. The specimen comprised PBMCs, sampled almost 750 days after intestinal transplantation. The chain is encoded by TRBV11-2 joined to TRBJ2-1; 8 bases in the junction line up with TRBD2. The DNA sequence is TGTGCCAGCAGCCCCACTAGCGGAGCCTACAATGAGCAGTTCTTC. Translated, it gives CASSPTSGAYNEQFF. Joined to the reference TRBV11-2 and TRBJ2-1 proteins, this CDR3 gives the full variable domain: EAGVAQSPRYKIIEKRQSVAFWCNPISGHATLYWYQQILGQGPKLLIQFQNNGVVDDSQLPKDRFSAERLKGVDSTLKIQPAKLEDSAVYLCASSPTSGAYNEQFFGPGTRLTVL.